One T cell receptor (beta chain) is described in this entry. The immunoSEQ assay was v3. Each library reached around 1.9 million read pairs, or about 5-6.5 million at deep level. Generated by immunoSEQ multiplex PCR, the TCRdb table keeps only in-frame clones and is missing some. The top ten clones hold 5% of a sample with tens of thousands of clones, approximately 86% of them seen once. CDR3 size: 13 residues. Germline V gene data show CDR1 as MDHEN and CDR2 as SYDVKM. V gave up 3 bases and J gave up 2 bases, with 7 bases separating them. This sample was taken from a study of TIL therapy for anti-PD-1-resistant metastatic lung cancer. Study details: Median patient age was almost 55, ranging about 38-75 years. Most patients had lung adenocarcinoma.

Stated time point: pre-treatment sample, taken before nivolumab and TIL therapy. Patients were adults with stage 4 NSCLC. Sequencing used blood, obtained at baseline. This clonotype was sampled from a person aged 25-85 years with non-small cell lung cancer. The chain is built from TRBV28 and TRBJ1-2; D unclear. CDR3 amino acids: CASSFDGNYGYTF. The CDR3 DNA sequence: TGTGCCAGCAGTTTCGACGGGAACTATGGCTACACCTTC.